This T cell receptor beta chain was captured in a study of sequential checkpoint blockade in melanoma (dated 2019 in TCRdb). Background on the whole study: Patients were assigned by 1:1 randomization to either first-line nivolumab followed by ipilimumab (arm A) or ipilimumab followed by nivolumab (arm B). Both trial sequences were followed by maintenance nivolumab. DNA from 75 to 95 pretreatment melanoma tumor samples underwent TCRbeta immunosequencing. For approximately 23 patients, matched tumor biopsies were taken both before treatment and at week 13, after single-agent nivolumab (arm A) or ipilimumab (arm B). Roughly three quarters of the matched tumor biopsy pairs taken before and after treatment were from the same lesion.

As to this clone: No antigen is known for it. A read error may account for a junction end that differs from germline.

The immunoSEQ Assay was used to immunosequence TCRbeta CDR3 regions from genomic DNA. Genomic DNA was amplified by bias-controlled multiplex PCR before high-throughput sequencing. The authors' pipeline ran thus. To quantify the absolute abundance of each unique TCRbeta CDR3 region, the sequences were collapsed and filtered. Clonality was defined as 1 minus Pielou's evenness and was calculated using productive rearrangements only. Tumor T-cell fraction was calculated by normalizing TCRbeta template counts to the amount of usable DNA, which was estimated from several housekeeping genes. Clones with significantly greater frequencies in on-treatment versus baseline samples were identified using a previously published method. TCRdb took this table from immuneACCESS and kept in-frame rearrangements with V and J called. Such tables lack part of the clones; where checked against another copy, unresolved V genes explain under half of the gap, and the rest is unexplained. D and trimming were read from the DNA, whereas the V and J calls and clone size are those reported in that table. The sample has 15,000 to 20,000 clones on record, over 65% of them singletons. Clones ranked in the top ten supply 4.8% of the sample.

From cysteine to phenylalanine, the CDR3 is 15 amino acids long. Just CDR3 DNA is preserved here, 45 bases in frame from base 1. Based on the germline V gene, the CDR1 and CDR2 sequences are MNHGY and SAAAGT. Results the study describes overall, beyond this receptor: In the nivolumab-first arm (arm A), pretreatment tumor TIL clonality was associated with response (P = .04). Within-arm analyses of tumor T-cell fraction were constrained by small sample sizes and reduced statistical power. Achieving clinical benefit was about 30 times more likely for patients whose tumor T-cell fraction and clonality increased by week 13. PD-L1 staining and CD8+ T-cell counts correlated with tumor T-cell fraction and clonality, whereas mutational load did not. The response-prediction model combining TCR metrics and mutation burden needs validation in larger, independent patient cohorts.

In light of the paper, this sample's treatment or condition label describes: randomized to nivolumab then ipilimumab (arm A) or the reverse (arm B). None of the patients in the trial had previously been given DNA-damaging chemotherapy. CheckMate 064, a randomized, open-label phase II trial of sequential checkpoint blockade, was the source of the samples, all of which came from patients with melanoma. Genomic DNA from formalin-fixed paraffin-embedded (FFPE) tissue samples was used for tumor TCR sequencing. This TCR was recovered from a human donor with melanoma. Source: tumor tissue (inferred from file names), taken from a patient given nivolumab and ipilimumab in sequence. The chain joins TRBV6-8 to TRBJ1-1; the D gene is perhaps TRBD1, from 6 matching bases. The CDR3 has the sequence CASSDSVQGKTEAFF. The DNA reads TGTGCCAGCAGTGACTCGGTTCAGGGGAAGACTGAAGCTTTCTTT.